Presented here are 15 T cell receptor beta chains from one specimen sequenced in a study of T cells after yellow fever vaccination. One entry per CDR3 protein results from TCRdb running MiXCR on the 5' RACE reads. Here the sample spans approximately 300,000 distinct CDR3 sequences, around 11% being singletons. The input for sequencing was CD4+ T cells sorted from PBMCs, taken 45 days after the yellow fever booster vaccination. The origin of the receptors is a young man who received the YFV17D yellow fever vaccine.

This clonotype was detected many times. This rearrangement joins TRBV27 to TRBJ1-1; no firm D call. V shed 6 bases and J shed 8 bases, with 16 bases lying between them. CDR3 length: 13 amino acids. CDR1 and CDR2 (germline): MNHEY, SMNVEV (reference sequence). DNA of the CDR3: TGTGCCAGCAGCCCCTATACCACGGGAGAAGCTTTCTTT. Its protein product is CASSPYTTGEAFF.

V and J are TRBV20-1 and TRBJ2-1, with a tentative D call TRBD2 (5 bases). The CDR3 runs to 14 residues. Trimming left V 1 base short and J 3 bases short, with 10 bases between. From germline, CDR1 is DFQATT and CDR2 SNEGSKA (reference sequence). The CDR3 here is CSARVVANYNEQFF. The CDR3 DNA reads TGCAGTGCTAGAGTGGTAGCGAACTACAATGAGCAGTTCTTC.

The chain links TRBV9 to TRBJ2-2; the D call may be TRBD1 or TRBD2 (5 bases each). The ends were cut back, 5 bases at V and 1 base at J, with 9 bases in the middle. CDR1 SGDLS and CDR2 YYNGEE come from the germline V gene. CDR3 length: 14 residues. In DNA form, the CDR3 reads TGTGCCAGCAGAGGGACGAGGAACACCGGGGAGCTGTTTTTT. It encodes CASRGTRNTGELFF.

This chain joins TRBV6-5 and TRBJ2-3, with 11 bases fitting TRBD1. Trimming took 5 bases from V and 6 from J; bases not matched to a gene: 10. Germline loops: CDR1 MNHEY, CDR2 SVGAGI. The CDR3 length is 16 residues. CDR3: CASSGSGQGAWDTQYF. CDR3 in DNA: TGTGCCAGCAGTGGCTCTGGACAGGGGGCATGGGATACGCAGTATTTT.

The V and J genes are TRBV10-3 and TRBJ2-3, with a possible D match to TRBD2 (6 bases). The CDR3 is 13 residues long. The germline CDR1 and CDR2 sequences are ENHRY and SYGVKD. V lost 8 bases to trimming and J lost 0 bases, with 9 bases between them. The CDR3 sequence is CAIRDSSTDTQYF. The CDR3 DNA follows: TGTGCCATCCGGGACTCTAGCACAGATACGCAGTATTTT.

The V gene is TRBV9, the J gene TRBJ2-2; 11 bases match TRBD1. Germline lookup yields CDR1 SGDLS and CDR2 YYNGEE. The trim removed 3 bases at V and 6 bases at J, leaving 4 bases unmatched. The CDR3 length is 15 residues. The CDR3 region has the DNA TGTGCCAGCAGCGAGGGACAGGGGGTGGCCGGGGAGCTGTTTTTT. It yields the protein CASSEGQGVAGELFF.

The chain carries TRBV23-1 and TRBJ1-2; D unresolved. TRBV23-1 is assigned to the ORF class and has an uncertain function. The length of the CDR3 is 14 residues. Trimming left V 1 base short and J 11 bases short, with 17 bases between. CDR3 protein: CASSQLSDPTGYTF. The CDR3 DNA is TGCGCCAGCAGTCAATTATCCGACCCTACGGGGTACACCTTC.

This chain joins TRBV28 and TRBJ2-7; D not resolved. The length of the CDR3 is 14 residues. Trimming pared 3 bases from V and 2 bases from J, leaving 11 bases between. CDR1 is MDHEN, CDR2 SYDVKM, per germline. CDR3 loop: CASSFRQTPYEQYV. The CDR3 nucleotides are TGTGCCAGCAGTTTTCGGCAGACCCCCTACGAGCAGTACGTC.

There are many counts of this clonotype. The rearrangement joins TRBV5-1 to TRBJ2-3; possibly TRBD2 for D (6 bases). The germline V gene encodes CDR1 SGHRS and CDR2 YFSETQ. V was cut by 0 bases and J by 5 bases, with 10 bases left in between. The CDR3 extends over 14 amino acids. DNA for the CDR3: TGCGCCAGCAGCTTGGGGCGGGGCGGAGATACGCAGTATTTT. Protein product: CASSLGRGGDTQYF.

This clonotype was observed at least ten times. V and J are TRBV7-2 and TRBJ2-3; TRBD2 aligns across 11 bases. This CDR3 region has 19 residues. Germline V gene data show CDR1 as SGHTA and CDR2 as FQGNSA. V trimming: 5 bases; J trimming: 2 bases; junction bases outside the gene matches: 15. The CDR3 loop reads CASSPGWASGGSFTDTQYF. CDR3 bases: TGTGCCAGCAGCCCCGGGTGGGCTAGCGGGGGGTCCTTCACAGATACGCAGTATTTT.

The gene calls are TRBV4-3 and TRBJ2-2, with D perhaps TRBD2 (6 bases). V lost 0 bases to trimming and J lost 0 bases, with 14 bases between them. The CDR3 extends over 18 amino acids. Germline CDR1 LGHNA, CDR2 YSLEER. The CDR3 sequence is CASSQEGPSAANTGELFF. The CDR3 nucleotides are TGCGCCAGCAGCCAAGAAGGGCCTAGCGCCGCGAACACCGGGGAGCTGTTTTTT.

Only a few counts were recorded for this clonotype. The chain uses TRBV3-1 and TRBJ2-2; TRBD2 might be the D (6 bases). Germline V gene sequence: CDR1 LGHDT, CDR2 YNNKEL (reference sequence). The germline V and J ends were trimmed by 2 bases and 6 bases, with 10 bases remaining between them. This CDR3 has 14 residues. This CDR3 is CASSQLSGAGELFF. CDR3 DNA: TGTGCCAGCAGCCAACTTTCGGGGGCCGGGGAGCTGTTTTTT.

This clonotype was picked up many times. The V call is TRBV12-3 or TRBV12-4, the J call TRBJ2-5, with TRBD1 identical over 7 bases. This CDR3 spans 14 amino acids. V was clipped by 3 bases and J by 5 bases; unmatched bases: 6. CDR3 DNA sequence: TGTGCCAGCAGTTTTAATGGGGGACAGGAGACCCAGTACTTC. Residues: CASSFNGGQETQYF.

The V call is TRBV7-6, the J call TRBJ2-6; tentative D call: TRBD2 (6 bases). Germline V gives CDR1 SGHVS, CDR2 FNYEAQ. V gave up 1 base and J gave up 2 bases, with 9 bases separating them. The CDR3 length is 16 residues. The CDR3 DNA follows: TGTGCCAGCAGCTTAGTAGGAGGGGCTGGGGCCAACGTCCTGACTTTC. Protein product: CASSLVGGAGANVLTF. Looking up the rest from reference TRBV7-6 and TRBJ2-6 gives the full variable domain: GAGVSQSPRYKVTKRGQDVALRCDPISGHVSLYWYRQALGQGPEFLTYFNYEAQQDKSGLPNDRFSAERPEGSISTLTIQRTEQRDSAMYRCASSLVGGAGANVLTFGAGSRLTVL.

This clonotype turned up a few times. The J gene is TRBJ2-7, the V gene TRBV9; TRBD1 is a possible D gene (5 bases). Looked up from germline, CDR1 is SGDLS and CDR2 is YYNGEE. V was clipped by 4 bases and J by 7 bases, with 18 bases between them. This CDR3 has 14 residues. The CDR3: CASSPTDSRWEQYV. For the CDR3, the DNA is TGTGCCAGCAGCCCTACCGACAGCCGCTGGGAGCAGTACGTC.